Below are 26 T cell receptor beta chains sequenced from a single sample in a study of tumor-infiltrating lymphocytes in localized non-small cell lung cancer. Profiling relied on immunoSEQ multiplex PCR, and the TCRdb table lists in-frame clones only, not all of them. The sample has over 9,000 clones, roughly 84% seen once. The sample taken for sequencing was lung tumor tissue. Source of these receptors: a human donor with non-small cell lung cancer.

The chain couples TRBV7-3 to TRBJ2-5, with TRBD2 matching over 7 bases. V lost 5 bases to trimming and J lost 1 base; unmatched junction nucleotides: 7. The CDR3 totals 15 residues. Germline values: CDR1 SGHTA, CDR2 FQGTGA. CDR3 sequence (DNA): TGTGCCAGCAGCCTCCAGCGGGGTATCCAAGAGACCCAGTACTTC. It codes for CASSLQRGIQETQYF.

This clone was counted once. V usage is TRBV6-5 and J usage is TRBJ2-5, with TRBD1 as a possible D gene (6 bases). The CDR3 loop spans 13 amino acids. The V gene's germline CDR1 is MNHEY and CDR2 SVGAGI. V gave up 4 bases and J gave up 3 bases, with 9 bases separating them. The CDR3, as DNA: TGTGCCAGCAGTTCGGCAGGGGAAGAGACCCAGTACTTC. As protein: CASSSAGEETQYF.

The chain joins TRBV19 to TRBJ1-2, with D uncertain. The CDR3 spans 14 residues. Germline V gene sequence: CDR1 LNHDA, CDR2 SQIVND (reference sequence). With 4 bases removed from V and 4 bases from J, the gap between germline ends came to 13 bases. The CDR3 loop reads CASSTGRVFYGYTF. Here the CDR3 DNA reads TGTGCCAGTAGTACCGGCAGAGTCTTCTATGGCTACACCTTC.

The chain couples TRBV2 to TRBJ2-3; 9 bases agree with TRBD2. The CDR3 covers 14 residues. V shed 7 bases and J 6 bases; nucleotides not matched to a gene: 8. The germline CDR1 and CDR2 sequences are SNHLY and FYNNEI. CDR3 coding DNA: TGTGCCAGCAAGGGGCGGGAGGGCCCGGATACGCAGTATTTT. Translation: CASKGREGPDTQYF.

This clone has only one observation. V usage is TRBV5-1 and J usage is TRBJ2-4; TRBD2 might be the D (6 bases). CDR1 SGHRS and CDR2 YFSETQ come from the germline V gene. Trimming took 5 bases from V and 7 from J, leaving 16 bases between them. The CDR3 sequence is 14 residues long. CDR3 sequence reads: CASSRSGLGNIQYF. The CDR3 bases are TGCGCCAGCAGTCGTAGCGGCCTGGGGAACATTCAGTACTTC.

This clone is labeled as medium-sized. The chain carries TRBV23-1 and TRBJ1-1; no reliable D call. TRBV23-1 is flagged as an ORF with uncertain function. This CDR3 comprises 12 residues. V was cut by 3 bases and J by 11 bases, with 13 bases left in between. CDR3 bases: TGCGCCAGCAGTCAGGGTGCCCGGCGCGCTTTCTTT. Translation: CASSQGARRAFF.

This chain joins TRBV29-1 and TRBJ2-5; no clear D gene. V gave up 7 bases and J gave up 1 base, with 7 bases separating them. Per the germline V gene, CDR1 is SQVTM and CDR2 is ANQGSEA. CDR3 length: 11 amino acids. CDR3 bases: TGCAGCGGGGATATCCAAGAGACCCAGTACTTC. Its translation: CSGDIQETQYF.

This clone has just a few counts. The chain recombines TRBV2 with TRBJ1-5; possibly TRBD1 for D (5 bases). The germline CDR1 and CDR2 sequences are SNHLY and FYNNEI. Trimming took off 6 bases at V and 1 base at J, with 7 bases between the two ends. The CDR3 is 13 amino acids. CDR3 DNA: TGTGCCAGCAGCAGGGACAGCAATCAGCCCCAGCATTTT. Translated: CASSRDSNQPQHF.

The gene calls are TRBV5-1 and TRBJ2-7; the D gene is possibly TRBD1 (6 bases). V was pared by 4 bases and J by 2 bases, with 16 bases between. The germline V gene has CDR1 SGHRS and CDR2 YFSETQ. The CDR3 runs to 15 residues. The CDR3 sequence is CASSLSTTGTYEQYF. CDR3 nucleotide sequence: TGCGCCAGCAGCCTATCAACCACAGGGACCTACGAGCAGTACTTC. Full variable domain (missing parts from reference TRBV5-1 and TRBJ2-7): KAGVTQTPRYLIKTRGQQVTLSCSPISGHRSVSWYQQTPGQGLQFLFEYFSETQRNKGNFPGRFSGRQFSNSRSEMNVSTLELGDSALYLCASSLSTTGTYEQYFGPGTRLTVT.

The rearrangement joins TRBV2 to TRBJ1-1; 9 bases map to TRBD1. The germline CDR1 and CDR2 sequences are SNHLY and FYNNEI. The CDR3 is made up of 15 amino acids. V shed 6 bases and J 3 bases; nucleotides not matched to a gene: 8. CDR3 nucleotide sequence: TGTGCCAGCAGCGACGCGACAGGGGGATACACTGAAGCTTTCTTT. Amino acids: CASSDATGGYTEAFF.

This chain connects TRBV2 to TRBJ2-7; D possibly corresponds to TRBD1 (6 bases). Germline CDR1 reads SNHLY; CDR2 reads FYNNEI. This CDR3 is 14 amino acids long. V lost 1 base and J 7 bases, leaving 14 bases between the germline ends. The chain's CDR3 is CASSEGSRGGEQYF. The CDR3, as DNA: TGTGCCAGCAGTGAAGGTAGCAGGGGCGGAGAGCAGTACTTC.

The rearrangement links TRBV6-1 to TRBJ1-3; D not resolved. The CDR3 covers 14 residues. Germline V gene lookup returns CDR1 MNHNS and CDR2 SASEGT. Trimming removed 7 bases from V and 0 bases from J, with 10 bases in between. CDR3 loop: CASTFQSSGNTIYF. The CDR3 nucleotides are TGTGCCAGCACGTTTCAGAGCTCTGGAAACACCATATATTTT.

This clone was observed a single time. The V and J genes are TRBV5-6 and TRBJ1-1, with D possibly being TRBD1 (5 bases). The CDR3 loop spans 13 amino acids. From germline, CDR1 is SGHDT and CDR2 YYEEEE. Trimming pared 1 base from V and 4 bases from J, leaving 8 bases between. CDR3: CASSLLGGTEAFF. The DNA of the CDR3 is TGTGCCAGCAGCTTGCTGGGGGGCACTGAAGCTTTCTTT.

The genes are TRBV27 and TRBJ2-7, with D possibly matching TRBD1 (6 bases). Germline lookup yields CDR1 MNHEY and CDR2 SMNVEV (reference sequence). V lost 3 bases, J lost 3 bases, and 9 bases lay in between. This CDR3 spans 13 amino acids. The CDR3 loop reads CASSLGASYEQYF. The CDR3 DNA is TGTGCCAGCAGTTTGGGGGCAAGCTACGAGCAGTACTTC.

The DNA of the CDR3 is TGTGCCAGCAGCCCGGGAAGGGGTGCCTACGAGCAGTACTTC. Amino acid sequence: CASSPGRGAYEQYF. The rearrangement joins TRBV11-2 to TRBJ2-7; D may correspond to TRBD1 or TRBD2 (5 bases each). V lost 5 bases to trimming and J lost 2 bases, with 13 bases between them. The CDR3 has 14 residues. From germline, CDR1 is SGHAT and CDR2 FQNNGV.

Regarding this clone: This sample includes further DNA sequences coding for the same CDR3. The V gene is TRBV5-1, the J gene TRBJ2-7; D gene uncertain. Germline loops: CDR1 SGHRS, CDR2 YFSETQ. The ends were cut back, 0 bases at V and 0 bases at J, with 7 bases in the middle. The CDR3 is 14 residues long. The CDR3 region is CASSLVGGSYEQYF. The CDR3 nucleotides are TGCGCCAGCAGCTTGGTAGGTGGCTCCTACGAGCAGTACTTC. The entire variable domain, with the rest obtained from reference TRBV5-1 and TRBJ2-7, is as follows: KAGVTQTPRYLIKTRGQQVTLSCSPISGHRSVSWYQQTPGQGLQFLFEYFSETQRNKGNFPGRFSGRQFSNSRSEMNVSTLELGDSALYLCASSLVGGSYEQYFGPGTRLTVT.

This clone is a singleton in its sample. This chain uses TRBV30 with TRBJ1-3; D uncertain. Trimming stripped 4 bases from V and 0 bases from J, with 4 bases between. The CDR3 consists of 12 residues. Germline assignment: CDR1 GTSNPN and CDR2 SVGIG (reference sequence). The CDR3 sequence is CAWTVSGNTIYF. The CDR3 coding sequence is TGTGCCTGGACCGTCTCTGGAAACACCATATATTTT.

V and J are TRBV28 and TRBJ2-1; D is perhaps TRBD1 (5 bases). Trimming removed 8 bases at V and 4 bases at J, with 15 bases between. CDR1 is MDHEN and CDR2 is SYDVKM in the germline V gene. The CDR3 totals 14 residues. The CDR3, as DNA: TGTGCCAGCGAAGAGAGACAGAGATACAATGAGCAGTTCTTC. Amino acid sequence: CASEERQRYNEQFF.

This clone was counted only a few times. This chain links TRBV10-2 with TRBJ2-2; a possible D gene is TRBD2 (6 bases). CDR1 is WSHSY, CDR2 SAAADI, per germline. The CDR3 runs to 17 residues. V lost 3 bases, J lost 1 base, and 15 bases lay in between. The CDR3 DNA sequence: TGCGCCAGCAGTGAAACCGGCGGGATGGTGAACACCGGGGAGCTGTTTTTT. Protein: CASSETGGMVNTGELFF.

The genes are TRBV19 and TRBJ2-7, with a tentative D call TRBD1 (6 bases). Deletions cut 4 bases from V and 5 bases from J, with 15 bases between. The CDR3 runs to 14 residues. Germline CDR1 is LNHDA and CDR2 is SQIVND (reference sequence). The CDR3, as DNA: TGTGCCAGTAGTAGATCGACAGGTCACAACGAGCAGTACTTC. Protein product: CASSRSTGHNEQYF.

This clone was seen once. J is TRBJ1-2 and V is TRBV7-3; D possibly corresponds to TRBD1 (5 bases). Trimming took 5 bases from V and 4 from J, leaving 17 bases between them. The CDR3 is made up of 15 amino acids. Germline V gene sequence: CDR1 SGHTA, CDR2 FQGTGA. The CDR3 region has the DNA TGTGCCAGCAGCCCTGGAGGGACCGCGAGCTATGGCTACACCTTC. Its translation: CASSPGGTASYGYTF.

The chain uses TRBV2 and TRBJ2-5; possibly TRBD1 for D (6 bases). The CDR3 is made up of 12 amino acids. Germline-derived CDR1 and CDR2 are SNHLY and FYNNEI. V was pared by 6 bases and J by 5 bases, with 10 bases between. The CDR3 protein is CASRGHNETQYF. The CDR3 DNA follows: TGTGCCAGCAGGGGACACAACGAGACCCAGTACTTC.

This chain links TRBV7-3 with TRBJ2-1; the match to TRBD2 covers 8 bases. Germline assignment: CDR1 SGHTA and CDR2 FQGTGA. The V and J ends lost 2 bases and 6 bases, in that order; junction bases with no gene match: 6. The CDR3 spans 15 residues. CDR3 sequence (DNA): TGTGCCAGCAGCTTAGTGGCGGGAGGAGGCAATGAGCAGTTCTTC. Translating it yields CASSLVAGGGNEQFF. The full variable domain, its missing parts supplied by reference TRBV7-3 and TRBJ2-1, is GAGVSQTPSNKVTEKGKYVELRCDPISGHTALYWYRQSLGQGPEFLIYFQGTGAADDSGLPNDRFFAVRPEGSVSTLKIQRTERGDSAVYLCASSLVAGGGNEQFFGPGTRLTVL.

V usage is TRBV6-1 and J usage is TRBJ2-5, with 7 bases that match TRBD1. There are 14 residues in the CDR3. The trim removed 5 bases at V and 3 bases at J, leaving 6 bases unmatched. In germline, CDR1 is MNHNS, CDR2 SASEGT. In nucleotides, the CDR3 is TGTGCCAGCAGTCCCGGGACAGAGAAAGAGACCCAGTACTTC. It specifies CASSPGTEKETQYF.

A remark on this clone: At one boundary the junction diverges from the germline segment, which might be a read error. This chain links TRBV7-9 with TRBJ2-5; TRBD2 is a possible D gene (7 bases). The CDR3 sequence is 13 residues long. Germline-derived CDR1 and CDR2 are SEHNR and FQNEAQ (reference sequence). DNA for the CDR3: TGTGCCAGCAGCTTAGGGGTATGGGAGCGGGACAACTTC. It specifies CASSLGVWERDNF.

The CDR3 protein is CASTPGTGGKGEQYF. The CDR3 DNA sequence: TGTGCCAGTACCCCGGGGACAGGAGGAAAGGGCGAGCAGTACTTC. The J gene is TRBJ2-7, the V gene TRBV6-1; 8 nucleotides align to TRBD1. Trimming at V came to 9 bases and at J to 6 bases, leaving 16 bases not matched to a gene. CDR3 length: 15 residues. Germline CDR1 and CDR2: MNHNS and SASEGT.